This T cell receptor beta chain came from a study of blood T cell repertoires in COVID-19. Measured with immunoSEQ multiplex PCR; TCRdb has only the in-frame clones, and not every one. The sample lists a few hundred thousand clones; approximately 84% were seen once. The V gene lost 3 bases and the J gene lost 4 bases, with 10 bases spanning the gap. The CDR3 is 14 residues long. The germline CDR1 and CDR2 sequences are SGHAT and FQNNGV. The V call is TRBV11-2, the J call TRBJ2-1, with D perhaps TRBD1 (5 bases). Sequencing input: PBMCs or T cells enriched from blood (not recorded which). This receptor was taken from a woman aged 25-40 years who had recovered from COVID-19. The CDR3 region is CASSFGREYNEQFF. CDR3 nucleotides: TGTGCCAGCAGCTTCGGCAGGGAATACAATGAGCAGTTCTTC.